The 13 T cell receptor beta chains presented below share a single source sample, sequenced in a study of breast tumors, draining lymph nodes, adjacent tissues. The lymph nodes were axillary draining lymph nodes from breast cancer patients. TCRdb re-called the multiplex PCR reads through MiXCR, storing one row per CDR3 protein. The profile shows some 170,000 distinct CDR3 sequences, approximately 30% of them singletons. The source material was axillary lymph node tissue. The receptor source for this set is a female donor with breast cancer. Some clones in this sample may be carry-over from other donors' samples.

The J gene is TRBJ1-1, the V gene TRBV18, with 11 bases matching TRBD1. The CDR3 runs to 16 residues. Losses at the gene ends were 6 bases for V and 6 bases for J; bases not matched to a gene: 12. CDR1 and CDR2 (germline): KGHSH, LQKENI. CDR3 residues: CASSSTGTGGTAEAFF. The DNA for the CDR3 is TGTGCCAGCTCCTCGACGGGGACAGGGGGGACGGCTGAAGCTTTCTTT.

This clonotype was recorded many times. The chain carries TRBV5-6 and TRBJ2-2; D is undetermined. This CDR3 is built from 12 residues. Trimming pared 4 bases from V and 8 bases from J, leaving 9 bases between. Germline V gives CDR1 SGHDT, CDR2 YYEEEE. CDR3 sequence reads: CASSGLEGELFF. The CDR3 nucleotides read TGTGCCAGCAGCGGCCTTGAAGGGGAGCTGTTTTTT.

Concerning this clonotype: A much more abundant neighbour one base away suggests this may be a read error. J is TRBJ2-6 and V is TRBV28; either TRBD1 or TRBD2 may fit D (6 bases each). The germline CDR1 and CDR2 sequences are MDHEN and SYDVKM. The CDR3 has 16 residues. Trimming took off 8 bases at V and 0 bases at J, with 14 bases between the two ends. The CDR3 here is CASGGGWVSGANVLTF. Here the CDR3 DNA reads TGTGCCAGCGGAGGGGGTTGGGTCTCTGGGGCCAACGTCCTGACTTTC. Drawing the rest from reference TRBV28 and TRBJ2-6, the complete variable domain is DVKVTQSSRYLVKRTGEKVFLECVQDMDHENMFWYRQDPGLGLRLIYFSYDVKMKEKGDIPEGYSVSREKKERFSLILESASTNQTSMYLCASGGGWVSGANVLTFGAGSRLTVL.

This clonotype was counted ten times or more. The CDR3 loop reads CASKIGGPYEQYF. The CDR3 nucleotides are TGTGCCAGCAAAATCGGGGGTCCCTACGAGCAGTACTTC. The chain couples TRBV6-1 to TRBJ2-7; possibly TRBD2 for D (6 bases). The V end lost 7 bases, the J end lost 2 bases, and 12 bases lay between the germline ends. This CDR3 comprises 13 residues. Germline loops: CDR1 MNHNS, CDR2 SASEGT.

In this sample, this clonotype turned up many times. The rearrangement links TRBV27 to TRBJ2-2; no clear D gene. The V end was cut by 3 bases, the J end by 7 bases, with 21 bases between. The CDR3 runs to 17 residues. Germline CDR1 reads MNHEY; CDR2 reads SMNVEV (reference sequence). CDR3 amino acids: CASSFSSRTVQSGELFF. CDR3 bases: TGTGCCAGCAGTTTTTCGTCCAGGACCGTCCAGAGCGGGGAGCTGTTTTTT.

This clonotype was detected many times. This rearrangement joins TRBV19 to TRBJ2-7; possibly TRBD1 for D (6 bases). Germline loops: CDR1 LNHDA, CDR2 SQIVND (reference sequence). This CDR3 spans 15 amino acids. V shed 3 bases and J shed 1 base, with 13 bases lying between them. CDR3 in amino acids: CASSISAGVSYEQYF. The CDR3 DNA reads as TGTGCCAGTAGTATTAGCGCAGGGGTGTCCTACGAGCAGTACTTC.

This clonotype was counted ten times or more. In DNA form, the CDR3 reads TGTGCCAGCAGCTTAACAGGGGGCGCGGCTGGCTACACCTTC. Translating gives CASSLTGGAAGYTF. This sequence joins TRBV5-8 and TRBJ1-2; 9 nucleotides line up with TRBD1. CDR1 and CDR2 from the germline V gene are SGHTS and YDEGEE. The CDR3 loop spans 14 amino acids. Germline trimming cut 2 bases from V and 7 bases from J; bases unmatched to any gene: 6.

This chain joins TRBV7-3 and TRBJ1-1; D unclear. The V gene's germline CDR1 is SGHTA and CDR2 FQGTGA. The CDR3 covers 18 residues. V shed 1 base and J shed 3 bases, with 21 bases lying between them. The CDR3 bases are TGTGCCAGCAGCTTAAAAGGAAGACAACGGTGGAGGCACACTGAAGCTTTCTTT. It codes for CASSLKGRQRWRHTEAFF.

There are many counts of this clonotype. This chain connects TRBV7-9 to TRBJ2-2; perhaps TRBD1 as D (6 bases). The ends were cut back, 4 bases at V and 4 bases at J, with 22 bases in the middle. The CDR3 consists of 18 residues. Germline loops: CDR1 SEHNR, CDR2 FQNEAQ (reference sequence). The CDR3 coding sequence is TGTGCCAGCAGCTCAACCGGGACAAACCCATCCCGCACCGGGGAGCTGTTTTTT. Its protein is CASSSTGTNPSRTGELFF.

This clonotype was counted at least ten times. The chain couples TRBV29-1 to TRBJ2-3; 9 bases map to TRBD2. Germline-derived CDR1 and CDR2 are SQVTM and ANQGSEA. CDR3 length equals 16 residues. Losses at the gene ends were 4 bases for V and 0 bases for J; bases not matched to a gene: 8. The DNA for the CDR3 is TGCAGCGTTGGTTCGAGCGGGAGGAGGAGCACAGATACGCAGTATTTT. Translation gives CSVGSSGRRSTDTQYF.

With respect to this clonotype: Since no conserved phenylalanine or tryptophan closes the CDR3, a read error is the likely cause. The chain uses TRBV27 and TRBJ2-1, with D perhaps matching TRBD2 (6 bases). Trimming took 6 bases from V and 9 from J, leaving 12 bases between them. CDR1 MNHEY and CDR2 SMNVEV come from the germline V gene (reference sequence). This CDR3 spans 12 amino acids. CDR3 sequence (DNA): TGTGCCAGCAGCTTTGGACTAAGTGAGCAGTTCTGC. Protein product: CASSFGLSEQFC.

Notes on this clonotype: The junction differs from germline at one of its ends, possibly a read error. The genes are TRBV5-1 and TRBJ2-7; maybe TRBD1 (5 bases). The CDR3 is made up of 14 amino acids. The germline V gene encodes CDR1 SGHRS and CDR2 YFSETQ. In DNA form, the CDR3 reads TGCGCCAGCAGCTGGGGCCAGGCCTCGTACGAGCAGTGCTTC. Protein sequence: CASSWGQASYEQCF.

This clonotype was counted at least ten times. The chain employs TRBV6-1 and TRBJ2-3; TRBD2 aligns across 8 bases. The CDR3 contains 18 residues. The V gene end was trimmed by 4 bases and the J gene end by 2 bases; junction bases not matched to a gene: 14. CDR1 and CDR2 (germline): MNHNS, SASEGT. Written as DNA, the CDR3 is TGTGCCAGCAGTGCCCTAGCCGGAGGCGGGGGGATCACAGATACGCAGTATTTT. It yields the protein CASSALAGGGGITDTQYF.